This TCR beta chain was recorded in a study of PD-L1 blockade in urothelial cancer. Across the study: Men with urothelial cancer arising in the bladder made up about nine tenths of the roughly 29 patients. The researchers analyzed blood 3 weeks (second dose) and 6 weeks after treatment start.

Here immunoSEQ multiplex PCR was the method, and the copy in TCRdb shows in-frame clones only, minus some. The sample has 100,000 or so clones, 70% to 90% seen once. V dropped 6 bases and J dropped 1; count of bases not matched to a gene: 11. The germline V gene encodes CDR1 LNHDA and CDR2 SQIVND (reference sequence). The CDR3 covers 16 residues. The receptor's source is a man between 50 and 59 years old with urothelial cancer. This chain connects TRBV19 to TRBJ1-1; 7 bases line up with TRBD1. Sequenced here: PBMCs, sampled around atezolizumab (anti-PD-L1) treatment. The CDR3 is CASRSDIGTANTEAFF. CDR3 coding DNA: TGTGCCAGTAGGAGCGATATTGGGACAGCGAACACTGAAGCTTTCTTT.